Listed here are 14 T cell receptor beta chains from one sample, sequenced in a study of cytomegalovirus exposure and HLA in healthy donors. PCR involved 60 Vbeta and 13 Jbeta primers. Clones were read by immunoSEQ multiplex PCR, and TCRdb kept only the in-frame ones, dropping some. The listing contains 200,000 to 250,000 clones. The sequenced sample was PBMCs. Receptors were obtained from a woman aged 25 to 39 in good health and CMV-seropositive.

V gene TRBV7-6 combines with J gene TRBJ2-5, with D maybe TRBD1 (6 bases). V was shortened by 5 bases and J by 1 base, with 17 bases between the two germline ends. This CDR3 is 16 amino acids long. The germline V gene has CDR1 SGHVS and CDR2 FNYEAQ. CDR3 bases: TGTGCCAGCAGCATGGACAGTCCTTGGGGCCAAGAGACCCAGTACTTC. It encodes CASSMDSPWGQETQYF.

This CDR3 reads CAIREDRNTEAFF. DNA of the CDR3: TGTGCCATCAGGGAGGACAGGAACACTGAAGCTTTCTTT. The chain joins TRBV10-3 to TRBJ1-1; tentatively, D is TRBD1 (6 bases). Deletions cut 6 bases from V and 1 base from J, with 9 bases between. CDR3 length: 13 residues. The V gene's germline CDR1 is ENHRY and CDR2 SYGVKD.

The genes are TRBV5-1 and TRBJ2-6; tentatively, D is TRBD2 (5 bases). Germline V gene data show CDR1 as SGHRS and CDR2 as YFSETQ. The CDR3 length is 15 residues. V gave up 1 base and J gave up 2 bases, with 7 bases separating them. CDR3 sequence: CASSLQTTGANVLTF. Here the CDR3 DNA reads TGCGCCAGCAGCTTGCAGACTACTGGGGCCAACGTCCTGACTTTC. The full variable domain, rest sourced from reference TRBV5-1 and TRBJ2-6, is KAGVTQTPRYLIKTRGQQVTLSCSPISGHRSVSWYQQTPGQGLQFLFEYFSETQRNKGNFPGRFSGRQFSNSRSEMNVSTLELGDSALYLCASSLQTTGANVLTFGAGSRLTVL.

The V call is TRBV2, the J call TRBJ2-3; 9 nucleotides line up with TRBD1. J was trimmed by 6 bases and V by 6 bases; bases with no gene match: 13. The length of the CDR3 is 16 residues. Germline CDR1 and CDR2: SNHLY and FYNNEI. CDR3 nucleotide sequence: TGTGCCAGCAGCGAACGCGGGACAGGGCTCCCTGATACGCAGTATTTT. Its translation is CASSERGTGLPDTQYF.

The chain uses TRBV5-1 and TRBJ1-2; tentatively, D is TRBD1 (5 bases). The V end lost 5 bases, the J end lost 7 bases, and 15 bases lay between the germline ends. The CDR3 runs 13 residues. CDR1 and CDR2 from the germline V gene are SGHRS and YFSETQ. The chain's CDR3 is CASSARQRGGYTF. The CDR3 coding sequence is TGCGCCAGCAGTGCCCGGCAAAGGGGTGGCTACACCTTC. Filled out from reference TRBV5-1 and TRBJ1-2, the complete variable domain reads KAGVTQTPRYLIKTRGQQVTLSCSPISGHRSVSWYQQTPGQGLQFLFEYFSETQRNKGNFPGRFSGRQFSNSRSEMNVSTLELGDSALYLCASSARQRGGYTFGSGTRLTVV.

J is TRBJ2-5 and V is TRBV10-3; TRBD2 agrees at 9 bases. The DNA matches TRBJ2-7 better at its end, which makes the J call doubtful. CDR3 size: 17 residues. Germline CDR1 reads ENHRY; CDR2 reads SYGVKD. The CDR3 is CAISEEAGGFLSYEQYF. Written as DNA, the CDR3 is TGTGCCATCAGTGAAGAAGCGGGAGGCTTCCTCTCCTACGAGCAGTACTTC.

This rearrangement joins TRBV30 to TRBJ2-7; 12 bases match TRBD2. J lost 4 bases, V lost 3 bases, and 4 bases had no gene match. The germline V gene has CDR1 GTSNPN and CDR2 SVGIG (reference sequence). This CDR3 comprises 14 residues. CDR3 coding DNA: TGTGCCTGGAGGGGGCTAGCGGGAGGGTACGAGCAGTACTTC. It yields the protein CAWRGLAGGYEQYF.

The rearrangement uses TRBV29-1 and TRBJ2-5; D might be TRBD2 (6 bases). Near its end, the DNA agrees better with TRBJ2-7, so the J call may be wrong. Per the germline V gene, CDR1 is SQVTM and CDR2 is ANQGSEA. The CDR3 has 14 residues. CDR3: CSVDGGLLPNEQYF. The DNA for the CDR3 is TGCAGCGTTGACGGCGGACTATTACCCAACGAGCAGTACTTC.

The gene calls are TRBV19 and TRBJ2-1; 10 bases are a match to TRBD2. The CDR3 loop spans 15 amino acids. In germline, CDR1 is LNHDA, CDR2 SQIVND (reference sequence). The junction had 6 bases not matched to a gene; V was cut back by 5 bases and J by 5 bases. The CDR3 region is CASSPPGTSDNEQFF. The CDR3, as DNA: TGTGCCAGTAGTCCCCCGGGGACTAGCGACAATGAGCAGTTCTTC.

The chain recombines TRBV29-1 with TRBJ1-1; D is perhaps TRBD1 (5 bases). Germline V gene sequence: CDR1 SQVTM, CDR2 ANQGSEA. Deletions cut 7 bases from V and 4 bases from J, with 16 bases between. The length of the CDR3 is 13 residues. The CDR3 bases are TGCAGCGCAACTCAGGGAATTGGCACTGAAGCTTTCTTT. This encodes CSATQGIGTEAFF.

CDR3 sequence: CAISESDRDNEKLFF. The CDR3 region has the DNA TGTGCCATCAGTGAGTCGGACAGGGATAATGAAAAACTGTTTTTT. The chain carries TRBV10-3 and TRBJ1-4; 8 bases are shared with TRBD1. Germline CDR1 ENHRY, CDR2 SYGVKD. J lost 4 bases, V lost 0 bases, and 1 base had no gene match. The CDR3 is 15 residues long.

The gene calls are TRBV13 and TRBJ2-7, with D perhaps TRBD2 (5 bases). Trimming shortened V by 5 bases and J by 0 bases, and 14 bases separated the two germline ends. CDR3 length equals 15 residues. Per germline, CDR1 PRHDT and CDR2 FYEKMQ (reference sequence). The CDR3 DNA reads TGTGCCAGCAGCCTTACTTCGGGATTCTCCTACGAGCAGTACTTC. It yields the protein CASSLTSGFSYEQYF.

The chain uses TRBV5-1 and TRBJ1-2; TRBD1 aligns across 8 bases. Germline values: CDR1 SGHRS, CDR2 YFSETQ. Germline trimming cut 1 base from V and 6 bases from J; bases unmatched to any gene: 8. This CDR3 region has 15 residues. The CDR3 coding sequence is TGCGCCAGCAGCTTGAGGACAGGGCGATCGGATGGCTACACCTTC. Translated, it gives CASSLRTGRSDGYTF.

The chain employs TRBV28 and TRBJ2-1, with TRBD2 matching over 7 bases. Germline V CDR1 and CDR2: MDHEN, SYDVKM. V lost 4 bases, J lost 9 bases, and 9 bases stayed unmatched. The CDR3 runs 14 residues. The CDR3 loop reads CASSYRGSRIEQFF. The CDR3 DNA sequence: TGTGCCAGCAGTTACCGCGGGAGTCGGATTGAGCAGTTCTTC.